This is a list of T cell receptor beta chains from one sample in a study of cytomegalovirus exposure and HLA in healthy donors. Produced via immunoSEQ multiplex PCR; TCRdb's table is partial and in-frame only. This table holds some 180,000 clones, 87% found once. Sequencing was performed on PBMCs. The origin of the receptors is a boy aged 2 to 9 in good health and CMV-seronegative. CDR3s include the opening cysteine and the closing phenylalanine or tryptophan. A D gene is named only where the DNA matches it firmly.

d_gene	v_gene	j_gene	CDR3aa	CDR3nt
TRBD2	TRBV7-8	TRBJ2-7	CASSPRGGPGEQYF	TGTGCCAGCAGCCCCCGGGGGGGGCCGGGGGAGCAGTACTTC
NA	TRBV5-5	TRBJ2-1	CASSLSSGVNEQFF	TGTGCCAGCAGCTTGAGTAGCGGAGTGAATGAGCAGTTCTTC
NA	TRBV11-3	TRBJ2-7	CASSLLPFCDEQYF	TGTGCCAGCAGCCTACTCCCATTTTGCGACGAGCAGTACTTC
NA	TRBV13	TRBJ1-1	CASSLPGANTEAFF	TGTGCCAGCAGCTTGCCAGGGGCGAACACTGAAGCTTTCTTT
TRBD1	TRBV7-2	TRBJ2-7	CASSSRTGMRDEQYF	TGTGCCAGCAGCTCCCGGACAGGGATGAGGGACGAGCAGTACTTC
TRBD1	TRBV9	TRBJ1-2	CASSPRQGWPYGYTF	TGTGCCAGCAGCCCGCGACAGGGTTGGCCTTATGGCTACACCTTC
NA	TRBV10-1	TRBJ2-3	CASSPGVGPTDTQYF	TGCGCCAGCAGCCCGGGAGTAGGGCCCACAGATACGCAGTATTTT
NA	TRBV14	TRBJ1-6	CASSQEYSNSPLHF	TGTGCCAGCAGCCAAGAATATAGCAATTCACCCCTCCACTTT
NA	TRBV5-5	TRBJ1-6	CASSLGRQSGDNRSPLHF	TGTGCCAGCAGCCTGGGGCGACAGTCTGGGGATAATAGGTCACCCCTCCACTTT
TRBD2	TRBV9	TRBJ2-1	CASSVVSGTTSYNEQFF	TGTGCCAGCAGCGTAGTTTCTGGGACTACATCCTACAATGAGCAGTTCTTC
NA	TRBV7-3	TRBJ2-1	CASSLGHRRSSYNEQFF	TGTGCCAGCAGCTTAGGCCACCGGCGGAGCTCCTACAATGAGCAGTTCTTC
NA	TRBV28	TRBJ1-2	CASSFPREGYGYTF	TGTGCCAGCAGTTTCCCTAGGGAGGGCTATGGCTACACCTTC
TRBD1	TRBV6-1	TRBJ1-1	CASMTRDRADEAFF	TGTGCCAGCATGACCCGGGACAGGGCCGATGAAGCTTTCTTT
NA	TRBV27	TRBJ2-7	CASASQGGYEQYF	TGTGCCAGCGCCTCTCAAGGGGGCTACGAGCAGTACTTC
TRBD2	TRBV2	TRBJ2-2	CASLREGAGELFF	TGTGCCAGCCTCCGGGAGGGGGCCGGGGAGCTGTTTTTT
TRBD2	TRBV19	TRBJ2-1	CASSILAGDGDEQFF	TGTGCCAGTAGTATACTAGCGGGGGATGGCGATGAGCAGTTCTTC
TRBD2	TRBV5-1	TRBJ2-5	CASSFGLAGEETQYF	TGCGCCAGCAGCTTCGGACTAGCGGGAGAAGAGACCCAGTACTTC
NA	TRBV7-2	TRBJ2-6	CASSSEPSGANVLTF	TGTGCCAGCAGCTCGGAGCCCTCTGGGGCCAACGTCCTGACTTTC
NA	TRBV28	TRBJ2-7	CAVQGRRRETQAYEQYF	TGTGCCGTACAGGGTAGGCGGCGGGAGACTCAGGCCTACGAGCAGTACTTC
NA	TRBV7-2	TRBJ1-2	CASSLGWQDYGYTF	TGTGCCAGCAGCTTAGGGTGGCAGGACTATGGCTACACCTTC
TRBD1	TRBV5-1	TRBJ2-7	CASSPTGPYEQYF	TGCGCCAGCAGCCCGACAGGGCCCTACGAGCAGTACTTC
TRBD1	TRBV28	TRBJ2-7	CASSSRKVGTGGWEQYF	TGTGCCAGCAGTTCCAGAAAAGTAGGGACAGGAGGGTGGGAGCAGTACTTC
TRBD1	TRBV15	TRBJ1-2	CATSRIQGERGYTF	TGTGCCACCAGCAGGATACAGGGGGAAAGAGGCTACACCTTC
NA	TRBV6-1	TRBJ2-7	CASSETAYEQYF	TGTGCCAGCAGTGAGACTGCCTACGAGCAGTACTTC
NA	TRBV5-1	TRBJ2-1	CASSLDGEVDEQFF	TGCGCCAGCAGCTTGGACGGGGAGGTAGATGAGCAGTTCTTC
NA	TRBV9	TRBJ2-2	CASSSGVSGRGGTGELFF	TGTGCCAGCAGCTCAGGGGTTAGCGGGCGAGGAGGCACCGGGGAGCTGTTTTTT
TRBD1	TRBV10-3	TRBJ1-5	CASGQGLVPQHF	TGTGCCAGTGGACAGGGTTTAGTTCCCCAGCATTTT
NA	TRBV30	TRBJ2-7	CAWSVAVEQYF	TGTGCCTGGAGTGTAGCTGTCGAGCAGTACTTC